Listed below are T cell receptor beta chains from one sample, sequenced in a study of T cell responses to AZD1222 COVID-19 vaccine. Using immunoSEQ multiplex PCR, the repertoire was profiled, and TCRdb retains in-frame clones only, with some absent. The sample lists more than 80,000 clones, less than 95% seen once, with around 30% in the top ten. This specimen was peripheral blood, taken 28 days after the second AZD1222 dose. Every receptor here comes from an adult who received the AZD1222 COVID-19 vaccine. CDR3s include the opening cysteine and the closing phenylalanine or tryptophan. Each record gives: V gene, clone size, J gene, D gene, CDR3 protein, CDR3 DNA. A D gene is named only where the DNA matches it firmly. Clone size is not always given. Where it is, it says once, few, many or a class for expanded clones.

>TRBV3-1/TRBV3-2|once|TRBJ2-3|TRBD2
CASSSRTSGYDTDTQYF
TGTGCCAGCAGCTCGCGAACTAGCGGATATGACACAGATACGCAGTATTTT
>TRBV7-9|once|TRBJ2-1|-
CASSPTDSTRGFF
TGTGCCAGCAGCCCTACGGACTCCACGAGGGGGTTCTTC
>TRBV27|few|TRBJ1-1|-
CASSFGGDTEAFF
TGTGCCAGCAGTTTCGGGGGGGACACTGAAGCTTTCTTT
>TRBV5-1|-|TRBJ2-7|-
CASSPGTTYEQYF
TGCGCCAGCAGCCCGGGGACGACCTACGAGCAGTACTTC
>TRBV30|-|TRBJ1-2|-
CAWSVRSIVPSARYGYTF
TGTGCCTGGAGCGTACGAAGTATAGTACCTTCGGCCCGTTATGGCTACACCTTC
>TRBV6-5|-|TRBJ2-5|-
CASSYSRGFQETQYF
TGTGCCAGCAGTTACTCTCGGGGCTTCCAAGAGACCCAGTACTTC
>TRBV7-9|-|TRBJ1-1|-
CASSLGGLNTEAFF
TGTGCCAGCAGCTTAGGAGGACTCAACACTGAAGCTTTCTTT
>TRBV18|-|TRBJ1-1|-
CASSPGFEAFF
TGTGCCAGCTCACCAGGATTTGAAGCTTTCTTT
>TRBV5-5|-|TRBJ2-7|-
CASSLPTDYEQYF
TGTGCCAGCAGCTTACCCACGGACTACGAGCAGTACTTC
>TRBV6-6|-|TRBJ2-3|-
CASSYSTSFRTDTQYF
TGTGCCAGCAGTTACTCGACGTCCTTTCGGACAGATACGCAGTATTTT
>TRBV6-4|-|TRBJ1-6|TRBD1
CASSEGQGASPLHF
TGTGCCAGCAGTGAAGGACAGGGGGCTTCACCCCTCCACTTT
>TRBV28|-|TRBJ2-7|TRBD2
CASSPGLAGGFYEQYF
TGTGCCAGCAGTCCGGGACTAGCGGGAGGGTTTTACGAGCAGTACTTC
>TRBV6-5|-|TRBJ2-5|TRBD1
CASGGTGGLETQYF
TGTGCCAGCGGAGGGACAGGGGGTTTGGAGACCCAGTACTTC
>TRBV5-1|-|TRBJ2-1|TRBD2
CASSSPIAGGVLEQFF
TGCGCCAGCAGCTCCCCAATAGCGGGAGGCGTGCTTGAGCAGTTCTTC
>TRBV28|-|TRBJ2-5|TRBD1
CASRPGTAQETQYF
TGTGCCAGCAGACCCGGGACAGCCCAAGAGACCCAGTACTTC
>TRBV6-1|once|TRBJ2-7|-
CASSEGVGTLQF
TGTGCCAGCAGTGAAGGGGTGGGGACCCTGCAATTC
>TRBV7-2|-|TRBJ1-1|-
CASSTLTGNTEAFF
TGTGCCAGCAGCACCCTGACGGGTAACACTGAAGCTTTCTTT
>TRBV6-5|once|TRBJ2-2|-
CASSYGLTGELFF
TGTGCCAGCAGTTACGGCTTGACCGGGGAGCTGTTTTTT
>TRBV7-9|few|TRBJ1-1|TRBD1
CASSLGAGGLTEAFF
TGTGCCAGCAGCCTAGGGGCAGGGGGTTTGACTGAAGCTTTCTTT
>TRBV9|once|TRBJ2-7|-
CASSTVRRVTYEQYF
TGTGCCAGCAGCACCGTTAGGCGGGTGACCTACGAGCAGTACTTC
>TRBV2|-|TRBJ2-5|-
CASSTRRPGEGETQYF
TGTGCCAGCAGTACCCGGAGACCGGGAGAGGGAGAGACCCAGTACTTC
>TRBV28|-|TRBJ2-2|TRBD2
CASQQGTLAGGPSTGELFF
TGTGCCAGCCAACAGGGGACTCTAGCGGGAGGGCCATCGACCGGGGAGCTGTTTTTT
>TRBV29-1|-|TRBJ2-1|TRBD2
CSVASGTSGRAYNEQFF
TGCAGCGTCGCGAGCGGGACTAGCGGGAGAGCCTACAATGAGCAGTTCTTC
>TRBV5-1|-|TRBJ2-3|TRBD2
CASSLGLAGADTQYF
TGCGCCAGCAGCTTGGGACTAGCGGGAGCAGATACGCAGTATTTT
>TRBV5-1|-|TRBJ1-5|-
CASSLAGIDQPQHF
TGCGCCAGCAGCTTGGCAGGGATCGATCAGCCCCAGCATTTT
>TRBV5-1|-|TRBJ2-3|TRBD2
CASSQGLAGGQGSQYF
TGCGCCAGCAGTCAAGGACTAGCGGGAGGGCAGGGGTCGCAGTATTTT
>TRBV28|-|TRBJ1-3|TRBD1
CASSSYARGPGNTIYF
TGTGCCAGCAGTTCCTATGCCAGGGGGCCTGGAAACACCATATATTTT
>TRBV4-2|few|TRBJ2-2|-
CASSQEPRDSLLFF
TGTGCCAGCAGCCAAGAACCTCGGGACTCGCTCCTGTTTTTT
>TRBV5-6|-|TRBJ2-7|-
CASSLTGYEQYF
TGTGCCAGCAGCTTGACAGGCTACGAGCAGTACTTC
>TRBV15|once|TRBJ2-3|TRBD2
CATSRLGLAFPDTQYF
TGTGCCACCAGCAGACTCGGACTAGCTTTCCCAGATACGCAGTATTTT
>TRBV3-1/TRBV3-2|-|TRBJ2-5|-
CASSQERGKETQYF
TGTGCCAGCAGCCAAGAAAGGGGGAAAGAGACCCAGTACTTC
>TRBV27|once|TRBJ1-3|TRBD1
CASTDRDSSGNTIYF
TGTGCCAGCACCGACCGGGACAGCTCTGGAAACACCATATATTTT
>TRBV6-1|-|TRBJ2-4|-
CASSEALGGRRNIQYF
TGTGCCAGCAGTGAAGCGCTTGGAGGGAGGAGGAACATTCAGTACTTC
>TRBV12-3/TRBV12-4|-|TRBJ1-2|-
CASSFRPNYGYTF
TGTGCCAGCAGTTTCCGTCCAAACTATGGCTACACCTTC
>TRBV6-5|-|TRBJ2-1|-
CASSYTGEYNEQFF
TGTGCCAGCAGTTACACGGGGGAGTACAATGAGCAGTTCTTC
>TRBV6-2/TRBV6-3|few|TRBJ1-5|-
CASSLQGLNQPQHF
TGTGCCAGCAGCTTGCAGGGGTTGAATCAGCCCCAGCATTTT
>TRBV4-2|-|TRBJ1-1|TRBD1
CASSPTGQDEAFF
TGTGCCAGCAGCCCTACAGGACAGGATGAAGCTTTCTTT
>TRBV5-6|-|TRBJ2-4|-
CASSSGAGAWAKNIQYF
TGTGCCAGCAGCTCTGGGGCGGGGGCTTGGGCCAAAAACATTCAGTACTTC
>TRBV7-3|-|TRBJ2-1|-
CASSLEGTQFF
TGTGCCAGCAGCTTAGAGGGGACGCAGTTCTTC
>TRBV6-6|-|TRBJ2-1|TRBD1
CASSVPGQGEDEQFF
TGTGCCAGCAGTGTACCGGGACAGGGAGAGGATGAGCAGTTCTTC
>TRBV7-2|-|TRBJ2-3|TRBD2
CASSLVAGLAGDTDTQYF
TGTGCCAGCAGCTTAGTAGCCGGACTAGCGGGAGACACAGATACGCAGTATTTT
>TRBV7-8|-|TRBJ1-3|-
CASSPRAPGNTIYF
TGTGCCAGCAGCCCAAGGGCGCCCGGAAACACCATATATTTT